This TCR beta chain was sequenced in a study of memory CD4+ T cells and cytomegalovirus serostatus. Single viable CD3+CD4+CD8-CD45RO+ cells were sorted as the memory CD4+ T cells. Germline CDR1 reads LNHDA; CDR2 reads SQIVND (reference sequence). The CDR3 contains 12 residues. The V and J ends lost 4 bases and 7 bases, in that order; junction bases with no gene match: 3. Clones were read by immunoSEQ multiplex PCR, and TCRdb kept only the in-frame ones, dropping some. The sample holds under 50,000 clones, 79% seen once. Sequencing was carried out using memory CD4+ T cells from blood. The V gene is TRBV19, the J gene TRBJ1-2; 7 bases are shared with TRBD1. The TCR was taken from an adult in good health and CMV-seropositive. In nucleotides, the CDR3 is TGTGCCAGTAGTACAACAGGGGCTGGCTACACCTTC. Residues: CASSTTGAGYTF.